These 9 T cell receptor beta chains share one sample of origin, sequenced in a study of human T cells and chemical hapten exposure. MiXCR was run by TCRdb on the RACE reads, yielding one entry per CDR3 protein. The sample comprises about 270,000 distinct CDR3 sequences, approximately 7.5% of which are singletons, and 1.2% rests with the top ten. Time point here: pre-sensitization, week 0. Treatment in this sample: therapeutic diphenylcyclopropenone sensitization with weekly scalp DPC. Sample: whole blood, taken in connection with sensitization to the hapten diphenylcyclopropenone (DPC). All receptors come from a young man with alopecia areata. Some clones in this sample may be carry-over from other donors' samples.

This clonotype was seen more than once but under ten times. The chain joins TRBV3-1 to TRBJ2-1; D perhaps matches TRBD2 (5 bases). The CDR3 runs to 13 residues. Germline V gene data show CDR1 as LGHDT and CDR2 as YNNKEL (reference sequence). V dropped 4 bases and J dropped 6 bases, with 10 bases sitting between them. CDR3 sequence: CASSRRGGNEQFF. The CDR3 coding sequence is TGTGCCAGCAGCCGACGAGGAGGCAATGAGCAGTTCTTC.

This clonotype was detected a few times. One junction end does not reproduce the germline sequence, and a read error may be involved. This chain joins TRBV7-3 and TRBJ2-3; 15 bases map to TRBD2. CDR3 size: 19 residues. The germline gives CDR1 SGHTA, CDR2 FQGTGA. The CDR3 bases are TGTGCCAGCAGCTTAACGTCCCTGGGACTAGCGGGGGGCACCGATACGCAGTATTTT. As protein: CASSLTSLGLAGGTDTQYF.

The chain carries TRBV4-3 and TRBJ2-2; no definite D call. Trimming shortened V by 0 bases and J by 2 bases, and 10 bases separated the two germline ends. CDR1 LGHNA and CDR2 YSLEER come from the germline V gene. The CDR3 covers 16 residues. This CDR3 reads CASSQDFSHNTGELFF. CDR3 nucleotide sequence: TGCGCCAGCAGCCAAGATTTCTCACACAACACCGGGGAGCTGTTTTTT.

In this sample, this clonotype turned up many times. The chain has TRBV5-1 and TRBJ2-3, with no clear D. The CDR3 contains 13 residues. Germline values: CDR1 SGHRS, CDR2 YFSETQ. Trimming took off 5 bases at V and 0 bases at J, with 7 bases between the two ends. CDR3 amino acids: CASSGHSTDTQYF. CDR3 DNA: TGCGCCAGCAGTGGCCATAGCACAGATACGCAGTATTTT. The full variable domain, its missing parts supplied by reference TRBV5-1 and TRBJ2-3, is KAGVTQTPRYLIKTRGQQVTLSCSPISGHRSVSWYQQTPGQGLQFLFEYFSETQRNKGNFPGRFSGRQFSNSRSEMNVSTLELGDSALYLCASSGHSTDTQYFGPGTRLTVL.

This clonotype was recorded at least ten times. The chain combines TRBV3-1 with TRBJ2-2; 8 bases match TRBD1. V lost 5 bases, J lost 3 bases, and 11 bases stayed unmatched. Per the germline V gene, CDR1 is LGHDT and CDR2 is YNNKEL (reference sequence). This CDR3 region has 17 residues. The CDR3 DNA is TGTGCCAGCAGCAAAGGGGTCGGGACAGGATACACCGGGGAGCTGTTTTTT. Translating it yields CASSKGVGTGYTGELFF.

This clonotype showed up just a few times. DNA for the CDR3: TGCGCCAGCAGCTTGTCTACGGGGGGTTCCTACAATGAGCAGTTCTTC. Translation: CASSLSTGGSYNEQFF. The V and J genes are TRBV5-1 and TRBJ2-1; 7 bases agree with TRBD2. This CDR3 contains 16 residues. CDR1 is SGHRS and CDR2 is YFSETQ in the germline V gene. The V segment lost 1 base and the J segment 1 base; nucleotides outside the gene matches: 5.

The chain is built from TRBV6-2 or TRBV6-3 and TRBJ1-1; D possibly corresponds to TRBD1 (6 bases). The ends were cut back, 2 bases at V and 1 base at J, with 14 bases in the middle. The CDR3 sequence is 16 residues long. From germline, CDR1 is MNHEY and CDR2 SVGEGT. The CDR3 DNA reads as TGTGCCAGCAGTTACGAAGGGGGGAGTGGGAACACTGAAGCTTTCTTT. Translation gives CASSYEGGSGNTEAFF.

The rearrangement links TRBV5-1 to TRBJ2-4; D possibly matches TRBD1 or TRBD2 (5 bases each). V lost 8 bases, J lost 2 bases, and 11 bases lay in between. The CDR3 length is 13 residues. Germline V CDR1 and CDR2: SGHRS, YFSETQ. Here the CDR3 DNA reads TGCGCCAGTCGGGGCGTGACCAAAAACATTCAGTACTTC. This encodes CASRGVTKNIQYF.

In its sample, this clonotype was seen a few times. In DNA, the CDR3 is TGTGCCAGCAGGACCTCAGGGGGCAGGCAGCCCCAGCATTTT. Residues: CASRTSGGRQPQHF. The chain uses TRBV6-6 and TRBJ1-5; 8 nucleotides align to TRBD1. The trim removed 6 bases at V and 7 bases at J, leaving 8 bases unmatched. Germline CDR1 is MNHNY and CDR2 is SVGAGI (reference sequence). The CDR3 consists of 14 residues.